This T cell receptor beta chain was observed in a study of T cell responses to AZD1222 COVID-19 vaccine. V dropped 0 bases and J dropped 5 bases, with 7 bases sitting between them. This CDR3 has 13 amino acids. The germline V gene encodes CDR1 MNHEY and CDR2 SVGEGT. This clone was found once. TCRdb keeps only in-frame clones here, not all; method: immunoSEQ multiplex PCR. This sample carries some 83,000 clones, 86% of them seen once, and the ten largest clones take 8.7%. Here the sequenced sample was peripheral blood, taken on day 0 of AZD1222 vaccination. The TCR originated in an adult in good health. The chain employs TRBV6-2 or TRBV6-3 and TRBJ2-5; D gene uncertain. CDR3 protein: CASSYSIYETQYF. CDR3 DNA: TGTGCCAGCAGTTACTCGATATACGAGACCCAGTACTTC.